The text below deals with one T cell receptor (beta chain). Its antigen is still unknown. This CDR3 contains 16 residues. Germline V gene lookup returns CDR1 SGHRS and CDR2 YFSETQ. The sample comes from a study of cytomegalovirus exposure and HLA in healthy donors. General observations from the study: Clonal expansion was found to be greater in HLA-associated TCR beta chains than in equally common others in a later analysis. For TCR beta chains, V- and J-gene trimming was later linked to a missense DCLRE1C variant.

Though probably carrying unrecorded immune exposures, donors were nominally healthy at sampling. The PCR made use of 60 Vbeta and 13 Jbeta primers. The protocol was immunoSEQ multiplex PCR, while the TCRdb copy is restricted to in-frame clones and leaves out a portion. The table shows roughly 130,000 clones, with 75% to 85% occurring only once. Material for sequencing was PBMCs. The clonotype comes from a man aged 25-45 years in good health and CMV-seronegative. V and J are TRBV5-1 and TRBJ2-7; 13 nucleotides match TRBD2. As DNA, the CDR3 is TGCGCGGCAAGGGGACTAGCGGGACACCCAGGAAGCGAGCAGTACTTC. As protein: CAARGLAGHPGSEQYF.